This TCR beta chain was recorded in a study of OX40 agonist ivuxolimab in advanced cancers. At the level of the study: Those enrolled were roughly 80% male, with a mean age of about 60 years and ages from about 20 to 85. Three individuals attained partial responses, comprising one hepatocellular carcinoma case and two cutaneous melanoma cases.

As regards this clone: Its antigen is currently unknown.

The method was immunoSEQ multiplex PCR; TCRdb's version includes in-frame clones alone and lacks a portion of them. The table lists over 30,000 clones, about 80% of them singletons. Study conclusions and caveats: There was clonal expansion of CD4+ and CD8+ blood T cells by week 6 at 0.1 to 3.0 mg/kg.

Trimming removed 0 bases from V and 5 bases from J; junction bases left unmatched: 4. In germline, CDR1 is SGHRS, CDR2 YFSETQ. The CDR3 runs to 14 residues. The V call is TRBV5-1, the J call TRBJ2-5, with 7 nucleotides matching TRBD1. The TCR was taken from an adult with an advanced solid tumor such as melanoma, head and neck, liver or kidney cancer. This specimen consisted of CD4+ or CD8+ T cells sorted from blood, obtained in a trial of the OX40 agonist ivuxolimab. The CDR3 is CASSLEGGRETQYF. CDR3 in DNA: TGCGCCAGCAGCTTGGAAGGGGGCAGGGAGACCCAGTACTTC.